This T cell receptor (beta chain) appears in the sequencing data of a study of blood T cells in healthy people across ages. The trim removed 4 bases at V and 5 bases at J, leaving 8 bases unmatched. This CDR3 comprises 16 residues. Per the germline V gene, CDR1 is SGHRS and CDR2 is YFSETQ. Each sample yielded at least 7 million isolated PBMCs. Together with a sample-barcoded 5' primer, a J-beta primer mix was included in a second PCR lasting about 7 to 12 cycles. TCRdb recomputed calls from the 5' RACE reads with MiXCR, one row per CDR3 protein. The sample records some 730,000 distinct CDR3 sequences, roughly 20% being singletons.

The sequence derives from a man aged 65-85 years in good health. The sequencing input was blood. The chain couples TRBV5-1 to TRBJ2-3, with 12 bases matching TRBD1. The chain's CDR3 is CASSPRDRGRGDTQYF. The CDR3 region has the DNA TGCGCCAGCAGCCCACGGGACAGGGGGCGCGGAGATACGCAGTATTTT.